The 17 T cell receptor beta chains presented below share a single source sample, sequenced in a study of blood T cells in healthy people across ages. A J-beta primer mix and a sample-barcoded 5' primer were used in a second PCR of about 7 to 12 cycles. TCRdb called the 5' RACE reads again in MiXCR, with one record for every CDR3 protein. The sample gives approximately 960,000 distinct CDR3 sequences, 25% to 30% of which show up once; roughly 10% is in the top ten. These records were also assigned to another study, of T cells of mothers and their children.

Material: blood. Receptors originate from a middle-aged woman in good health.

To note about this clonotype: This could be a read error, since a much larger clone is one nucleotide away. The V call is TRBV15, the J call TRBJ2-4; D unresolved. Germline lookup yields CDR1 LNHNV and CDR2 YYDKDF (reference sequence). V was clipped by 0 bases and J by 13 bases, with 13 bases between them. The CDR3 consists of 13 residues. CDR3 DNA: TGTGCCACCAGCAGAGAGGAATTCAATGAGCAGTACTTC. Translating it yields CATSREEFNEQYF.

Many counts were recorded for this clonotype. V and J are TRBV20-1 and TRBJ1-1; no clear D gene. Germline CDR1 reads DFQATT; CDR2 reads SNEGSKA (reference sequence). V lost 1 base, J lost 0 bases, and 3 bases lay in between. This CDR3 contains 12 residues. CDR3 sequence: CSARGLNTEAFF. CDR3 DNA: TGCAGTGCTAGAGGGCTGAACACTGAAGCTTTCTTT.

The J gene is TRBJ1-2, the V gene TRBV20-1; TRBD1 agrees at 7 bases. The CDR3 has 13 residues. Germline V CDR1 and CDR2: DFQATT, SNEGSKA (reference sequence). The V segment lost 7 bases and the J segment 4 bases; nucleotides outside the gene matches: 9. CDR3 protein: CSVHRGGSYGYTF. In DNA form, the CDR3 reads TGCAGTGTTCACAGGGGTGGAAGCTATGGCTACACCTTC.

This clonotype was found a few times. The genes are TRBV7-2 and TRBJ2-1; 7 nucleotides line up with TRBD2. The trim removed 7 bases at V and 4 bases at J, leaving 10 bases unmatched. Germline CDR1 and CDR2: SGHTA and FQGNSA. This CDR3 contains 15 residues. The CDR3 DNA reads TGTGCCAGCACGATCCATGGGGGGGGGTACAATGAGCAGTTCTTC. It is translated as CASTIHGGGYNEQFF.

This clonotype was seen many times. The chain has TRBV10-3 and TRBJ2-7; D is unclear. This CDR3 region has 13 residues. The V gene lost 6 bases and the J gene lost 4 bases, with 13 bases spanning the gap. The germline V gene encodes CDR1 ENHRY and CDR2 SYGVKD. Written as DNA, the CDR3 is TGTGCCATCAGCCCCACCCAACCATACGAGCAGTACTTC. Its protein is CAISPTQPYEQYF.

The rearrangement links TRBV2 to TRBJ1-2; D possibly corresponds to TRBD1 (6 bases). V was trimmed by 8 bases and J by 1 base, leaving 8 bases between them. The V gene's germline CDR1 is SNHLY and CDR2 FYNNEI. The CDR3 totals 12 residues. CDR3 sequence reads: CASDRLNYGYTF. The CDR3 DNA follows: TGTGCCAGCGACAGGCTTAACTATGGCTACACCTTC.

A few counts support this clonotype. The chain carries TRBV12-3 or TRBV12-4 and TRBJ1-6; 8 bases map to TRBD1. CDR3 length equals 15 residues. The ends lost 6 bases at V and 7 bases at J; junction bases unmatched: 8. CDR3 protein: CASSKRTGPNSPLHF. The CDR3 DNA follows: TGTGCCAGCAGCAAACGGACAGGGCCCAATTCACCCCTCCACTTT.

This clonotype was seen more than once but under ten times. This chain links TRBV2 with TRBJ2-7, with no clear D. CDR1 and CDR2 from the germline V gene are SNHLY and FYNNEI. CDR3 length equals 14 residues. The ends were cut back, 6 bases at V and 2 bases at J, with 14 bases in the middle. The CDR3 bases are TGTGCCAGCAGGGGTGGTAGTGGAGCCTACGAGCAGTACTTC. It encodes CASRGGSGAYEQYF. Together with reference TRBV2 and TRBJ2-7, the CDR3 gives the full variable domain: EPEVTQTPSHQVTQMGQEVILRCVPISNHLYFYWYRQILGQKVEFLVSFYNNEISEKSEIFDDQFSVERPDGSNFTLKIRSTKLEDSAMYFCASRGGSGAYEQYFGPGTRLTVT.

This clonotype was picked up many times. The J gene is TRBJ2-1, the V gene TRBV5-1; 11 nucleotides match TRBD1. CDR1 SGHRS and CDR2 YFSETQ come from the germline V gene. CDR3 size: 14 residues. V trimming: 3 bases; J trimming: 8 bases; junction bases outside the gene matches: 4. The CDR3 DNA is TGCGCCAGCAGCTCGGGACAGGGGGGAGATGAGCAGTTCTTC. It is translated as CASSSGQGGDEQFF. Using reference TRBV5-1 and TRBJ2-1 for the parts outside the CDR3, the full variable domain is KAGVTQTPRYLIKTRGQQVTLSCSPISGHRSVSWYQQTPGQGLQFLFEYFSETQRNKGNFPGRFSGRQFSNSRSEMNVSTLELGDSALYLCASSSGQGGDEQFFGPGTRLTVL.

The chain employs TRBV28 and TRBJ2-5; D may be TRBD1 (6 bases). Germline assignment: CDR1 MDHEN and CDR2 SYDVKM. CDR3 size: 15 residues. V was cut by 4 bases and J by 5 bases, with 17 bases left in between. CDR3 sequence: CASSSRGRRRETQYF. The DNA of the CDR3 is TGTGCCAGCAGTTCCAGGGGCAGAAGGCGGGAGACCCAGTACTTC.

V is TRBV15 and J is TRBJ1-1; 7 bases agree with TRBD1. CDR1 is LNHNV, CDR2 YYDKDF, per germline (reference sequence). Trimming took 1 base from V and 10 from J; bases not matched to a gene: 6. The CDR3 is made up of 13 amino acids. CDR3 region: CATSRGGTEGAFF. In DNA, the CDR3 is TGTGCCACCAGCAGAGGAGGGACAGAGGGAGCTTTCTTT.

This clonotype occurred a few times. The CDR3 region is CASSMRQGSEQYF. The CDR3 DNA sequence: TGTGCCAGCAGCATGAGACAGGGTTCCGAGCAGTACTTC. The genes are TRBV7-6 and TRBJ2-7; 7 bases map to TRBD1. The CDR3 contains 13 residues. The V gene end was trimmed by 5 bases and the J gene end by 6 bases; junction bases not matched to a gene: 7. The germline V gene has CDR1 SGHVS and CDR2 FNYEAQ.

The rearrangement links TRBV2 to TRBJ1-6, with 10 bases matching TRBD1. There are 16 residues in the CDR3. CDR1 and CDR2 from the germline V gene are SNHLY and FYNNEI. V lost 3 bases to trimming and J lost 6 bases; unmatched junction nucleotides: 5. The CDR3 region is CASSDWTGGSNSPLHF. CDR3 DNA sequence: TGTGCCAGCAGTGACTGGACAGGGGGTAGTAATTCACCCCTCCACTTT.

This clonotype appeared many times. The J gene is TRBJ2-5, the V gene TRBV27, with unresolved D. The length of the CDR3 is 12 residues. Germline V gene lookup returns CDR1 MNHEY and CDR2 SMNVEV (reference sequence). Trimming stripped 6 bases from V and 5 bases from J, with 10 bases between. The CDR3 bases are TGTGCCAGCAGGGACGTTGGGGAGACCCAGTACTTC. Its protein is CASRDVGETQYF.

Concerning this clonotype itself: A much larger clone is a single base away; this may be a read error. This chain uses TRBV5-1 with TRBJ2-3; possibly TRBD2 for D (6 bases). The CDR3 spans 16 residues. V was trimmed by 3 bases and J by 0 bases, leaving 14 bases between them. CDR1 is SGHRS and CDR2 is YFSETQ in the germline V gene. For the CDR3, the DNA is TGCGCCAGCAGCTCTGGGGCCCGGGGGAGCACAGATACGCAGTATTTT. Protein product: CASSSGARGSTDTQYF.

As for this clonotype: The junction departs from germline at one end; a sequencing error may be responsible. CDR3 sequence: CASCFRQGVGTEAFF. CDR3 in DNA: TGTGCCAGCTGCTTTAGACAGGGAGTAGGCACTGAAGCTTTCTTT. This chain connects TRBV7-8 to TRBJ1-1, with 7 nucleotides matching TRBD1. The CDR3 loop spans 15 amino acids. Germline CDR1 SGHVS, CDR2 FQNEAQ.

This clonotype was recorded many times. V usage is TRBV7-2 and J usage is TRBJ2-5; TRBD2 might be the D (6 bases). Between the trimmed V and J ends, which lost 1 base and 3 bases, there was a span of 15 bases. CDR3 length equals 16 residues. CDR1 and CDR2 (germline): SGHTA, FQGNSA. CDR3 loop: CASSLVAGRGEETQYF. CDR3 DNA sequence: TGTGCCAGCAGCTTAGTGGCGGGACGGGGTGAAGAGACCCAGTACTTC.